The 4 T cell receptor beta chains below come from one sample, sequenced in a study of T cells after yellow fever vaccination. TCRdb reprocessed the 5' RACE reads via MiXCR and lists one record per CDR3 protein. Seen here are around 250,000 distinct CDR3 sequences, about 5% observed once, and the top ten hold around 3.5%. Sequenced material: CD4+ T cells sorted from PBMCs, taken on the day of the yellow fever booster vaccination. The receptors derive from a man younger than 35 who received the YFV17D yellow fever vaccine.

This CDR3 is CASSSTGTGKDTQYF. DNA for the CDR3: TGTGCCAGCAGCTCCACCGGGACAGGGAAAGATACGCAGTATTTT. The chain couples TRBV7-9 to TRBJ2-3; 9 bases map to TRBD1. The germline CDR1 and CDR2 sequences are SEHNR and FQNEAQ (reference sequence). The CDR3 is made up of 15 amino acids. Germline trimming cut 4 bases from V and 5 bases from J; bases unmatched to any gene: 7.

The V call is TRBV3-1, the J call TRBJ2-7, with TRBD1 identical over 8 bases. CDR1 is LGHDT, CDR2 YNNKEL, per germline (reference sequence). The CDR3 covers 14 residues. With 1 base clipped from V and 7 bases from J, the junction kept 6 bases outside the gene matches. Here the CDR3 reads CASSQAGRGQEQYF. The CDR3 bases are TGTGCCAGCAGCCAAGCGGGCAGGGGGCAAGAGCAGTACTTC.

The rearrangement links TRBV11-1 to TRBJ2-1; D call uncertain. The CDR3 sequence is 11 residues long. The V end lost 3 bases, the J end lost 7 bases, and 4 bases lay between the germline ends. Germline loops: CDR1 SGHAT, CDR2 FQDESV (reference sequence). Here the CDR3 DNA reads TGTGCCAGCAGCTTGGCTAATGAGCAGTTCTTC. This translates into CASSLANEQFF.

This clonotype has a handful of counts. The chain carries TRBV14 and TRBJ2-1; D unclear. V lost 6 bases to trimming and J lost 7 bases, with 13 bases between them. The CDR3 contains 13 residues. The germline V gene encodes CDR1 SGHDN and CDR2 FVKESK. The CDR3 DNA is TGTGCCAGCAGTCACACCCGCTGGAATGAGCAGTTCTTC. Encoded protein: CASSHTRWNEQFF.